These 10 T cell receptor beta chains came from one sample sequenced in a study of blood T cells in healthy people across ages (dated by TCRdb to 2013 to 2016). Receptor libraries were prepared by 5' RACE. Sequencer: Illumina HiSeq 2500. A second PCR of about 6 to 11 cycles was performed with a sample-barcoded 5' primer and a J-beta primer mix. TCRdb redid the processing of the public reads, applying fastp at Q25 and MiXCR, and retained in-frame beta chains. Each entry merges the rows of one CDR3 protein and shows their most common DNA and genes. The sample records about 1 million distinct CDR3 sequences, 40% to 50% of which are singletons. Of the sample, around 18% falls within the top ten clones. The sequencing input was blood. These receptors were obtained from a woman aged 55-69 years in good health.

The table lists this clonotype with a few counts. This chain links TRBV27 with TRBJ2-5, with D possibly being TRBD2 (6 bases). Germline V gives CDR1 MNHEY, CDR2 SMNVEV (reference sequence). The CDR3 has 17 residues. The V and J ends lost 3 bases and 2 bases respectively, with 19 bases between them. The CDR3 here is CASSFSQWASDQETQYF. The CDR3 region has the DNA TGTGCCAGCAGTTTCAGCCAATGGGCTAGCGATCAAGAGACCCAGTACTTC.

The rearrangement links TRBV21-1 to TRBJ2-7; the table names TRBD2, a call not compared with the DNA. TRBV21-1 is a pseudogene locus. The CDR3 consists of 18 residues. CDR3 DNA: TGTGCCAGCAGCAAAGGGGCCAGGGGGGGACTAGCGGCTTACGAGCAGTACTTC. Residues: CASSKGARGGLAAYEQYF.

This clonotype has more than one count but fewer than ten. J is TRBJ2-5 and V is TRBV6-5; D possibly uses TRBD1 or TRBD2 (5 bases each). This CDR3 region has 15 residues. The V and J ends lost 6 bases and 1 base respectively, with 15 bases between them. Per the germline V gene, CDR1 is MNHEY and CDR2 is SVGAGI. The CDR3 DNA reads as TGTGCCAGCAGCCGATGGGGGAGCGCCCAAGAGACCCAGTACTTC. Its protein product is CASSRWGSAQETQYF.

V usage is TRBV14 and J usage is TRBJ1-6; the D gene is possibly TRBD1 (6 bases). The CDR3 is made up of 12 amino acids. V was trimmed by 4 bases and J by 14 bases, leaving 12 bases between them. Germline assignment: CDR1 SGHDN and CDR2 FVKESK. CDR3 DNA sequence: TGTGCCAGCAGCCCGACAGGTTGGACCCTCCACTTT. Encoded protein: CASSPTGWTLHF.

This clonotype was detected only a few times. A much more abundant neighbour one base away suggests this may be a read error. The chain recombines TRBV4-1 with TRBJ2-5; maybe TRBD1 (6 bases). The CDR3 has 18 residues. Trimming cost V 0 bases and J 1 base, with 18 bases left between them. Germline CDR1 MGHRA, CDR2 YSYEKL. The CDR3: CASSQDAVAGAAQETQYF. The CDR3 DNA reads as TGCGCCAGCAGCCAAGATGCGGTTGCAGGGGCCGCCCAAGAGACCCAGTACTTC.

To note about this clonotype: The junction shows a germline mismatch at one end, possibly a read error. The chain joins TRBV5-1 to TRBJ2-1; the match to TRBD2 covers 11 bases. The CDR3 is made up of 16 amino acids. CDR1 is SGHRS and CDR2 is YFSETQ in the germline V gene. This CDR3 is CASSLGGLAGYSEQFF. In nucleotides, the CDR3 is TGCGCCAGCAGCTTGGGTGGACTAGCGGGCTACAGTGAGCAGTTCTTC.

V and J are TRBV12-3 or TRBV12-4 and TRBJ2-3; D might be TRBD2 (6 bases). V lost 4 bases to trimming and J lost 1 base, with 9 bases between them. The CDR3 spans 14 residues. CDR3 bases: TGTGCCAGCAGTTGGGACTTAGGCACAGATACGCAGTATTTT. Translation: CASSWDLGTDTQYF.

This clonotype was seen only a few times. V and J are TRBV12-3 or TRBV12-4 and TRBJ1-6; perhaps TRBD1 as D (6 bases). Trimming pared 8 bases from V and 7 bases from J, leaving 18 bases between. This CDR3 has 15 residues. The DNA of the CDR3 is TGTGCCAGCGTCCAAGAACAGGGCTCCAATTCACCCCTCCACTTT. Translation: CASVQEQGSNSPLHF.

CDR3 amino acids: CASSPWNGRAGDTQYF. As DNA, the CDR3 is TGTGCCAGCAGCCCCTGGAACGGGAGGGCGGGAGATACGCAGTATTTT. The chain combines TRBV9 with TRBJ2-3, with 8 bases fitting TRBD2. Trimming took 4 bases from V and 5 from J; bases not matched to a gene: 12. The length of the CDR3 is 16 residues. The germline V gene encodes CDR1 SGDLS and CDR2 YYNGEE.

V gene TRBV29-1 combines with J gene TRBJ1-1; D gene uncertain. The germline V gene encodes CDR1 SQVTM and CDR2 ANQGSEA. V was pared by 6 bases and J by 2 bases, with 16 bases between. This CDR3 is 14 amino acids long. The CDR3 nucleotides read TGCAGCGTCGCTATCCAGCCAGCCAACACTGAAGCTTTCTTT. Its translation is CSVAIQPANTEAFF.